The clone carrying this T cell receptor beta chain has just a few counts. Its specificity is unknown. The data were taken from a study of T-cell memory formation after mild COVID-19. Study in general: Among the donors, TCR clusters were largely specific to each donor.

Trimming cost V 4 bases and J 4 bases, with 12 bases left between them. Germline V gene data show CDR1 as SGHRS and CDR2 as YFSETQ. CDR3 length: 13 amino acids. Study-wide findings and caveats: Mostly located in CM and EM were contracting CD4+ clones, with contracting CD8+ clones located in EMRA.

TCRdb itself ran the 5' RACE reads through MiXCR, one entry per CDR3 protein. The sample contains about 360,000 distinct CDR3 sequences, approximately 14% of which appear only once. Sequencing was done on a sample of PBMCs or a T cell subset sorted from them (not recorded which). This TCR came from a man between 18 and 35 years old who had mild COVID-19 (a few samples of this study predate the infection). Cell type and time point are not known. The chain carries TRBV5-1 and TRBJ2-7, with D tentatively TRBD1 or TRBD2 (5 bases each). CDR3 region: CASSRDESYEQYF. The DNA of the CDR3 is TGCGCCAGCAGCAGGGACGAGTCTTACGAGCAGTACTTC.